One and the same sample provided the 32 T cell receptor beta chains below, sequenced in a study of T cells in Graves' hyperthyroidism and ophthalmopathy. Amplification targeted TCR beta CDR3 regions from RNA transcripts. The HTBI primer set served for first-round RT-PCR of the TCR CDR3. A single record per CDR3 protein comes from TCRdb applying MiXCR to the multiplex PCR reads. This table holds approximately 330,000 distinct CDR3 sequences, about 20% found once. The sequenced sample was blood. These receptors were collected from a woman aged 45-65 years with Graves' hyperthyroidism.

This clonotype was seen a handful of times. The V gene is TRBV10-3, the J gene TRBJ2-2; D gene uncertain. V lost 0 bases and J lost 3, with 17 bases in between. In germline, CDR1 is ENHRY, CDR2 SYGVKD. CDR3 length: 18 residues. The CDR3 is CAISESTQLGGYTGELFF. The CDR3 DNA sequence: TGTGCCATCAGTGAGTCGACACAGTTAGGCGGATACACCGGGGAGCTGTTTTTT.

The rearrangement joins TRBV2 to TRBJ2-2; D is unclear. The V and J ends lost 2 bases and 6 bases respectively, with 7 bases between them. Germline V lookup: CDR1 SNHLY, CDR2 FYNNEI. The CDR3 is made up of 13 amino acids. CDR3 coding DNA: TGTGCCAGCAGTGAACAGTCGGCCGGGGAGCTGTTTTTT. The encoded protein is CASSEQSAGELFF.

Ten or more counts support this clonotype. This chain connects TRBV28 to TRBJ2-1; 8 bases map to TRBD1. V was pared by 3 bases and J by 2 bases, with 6 bases of the junction left unmatched. The CDR3 extends over 16 amino acids. Germline V gene data show CDR1 as MDHEN and CDR2 as SYDVKM. The CDR3 sequence: CASSFVQGATYNEQFF. In DNA form, the CDR3 reads TGTGCCAGCAGTTTCGTCCAGGGGGCAACCTACAATGAGCAGTTCTTC.

The CDR3 protein is CATSDPPNTGELFF. The CDR3 nucleotides are TGTGCCACCAGTGATCCCCCGAACACCGGGGAGCTGTTTTTT. The chain is built from TRBV24-1 and TRBJ2-2, with unresolved D. This CDR3 is 14 amino acids long. Germline V CDR1 and CDR2: KGHDR, SFDVKD. Trimming cost V 3 bases and J 0 bases, with 4 bases left between them.

V gene TRBV2 combines with J gene TRBJ2-3, with TRBD2 matching 8 bases. CDR1 and CDR2 from the germline V gene are SNHLY and FYNNEI. This CDR3 region has 17 residues. The junction had 11 bases not matched to a gene; V was cut back by 6 bases and J by 0 bases. The CDR3 DNA is TGTGCCAGCAGAACCGGGACTAGTGGCCGTAGCACAGATACGCAGTATTTT. Translation gives CASRTGTSGRSTDTQYF.

This clonotype was seen a handful of times. The chain couples TRBV12-3 or TRBV12-4 to TRBJ1-2, with no clear D. V gave up 4 bases and J gave up 8 bases, with 8 bases separating them. The CDR3 covers 11 residues. DNA for the CDR3: TGTGCCAGCAGTTCAGCCGGGGGCTACACCTTC. It specifies CASSSAGGYTF.

In its sample, this clonotype was seen many times. The chain uses TRBV6-5 and TRBJ1-6, with 8 bases identical to TRBD1. With V trimmed by 2 bases and J by 5 bases, 2 bases remained unmatched. Germline V lookup: CDR1 MNHEY, CDR2 SVGAGI. The CDR3 sequence is 15 residues long. CDR3 amino acids: CASSYTTGDNSPLHF. CDR3 nucleotide sequence: TGTGCCAGCAGTTACACGACAGGGGATAATTCACCCCTCCACTTT.

This clonotype appeared a few times. The chain has TRBV5-1 and TRBJ2-1, with 8 bases fitting TRBD2. CDR3 size: 22 residues. CDR1 is SGHRS and CDR2 is YFSETQ in the germline V gene. J was trimmed by 4 bases and V by 3 bases; bases with no gene match: 27. CDR3 sequence (DNA): TGCGCCAGCAGCTCTAACCCTGTTACGGGGGGGCTCACGACCTTGGGGTACAATGAGCAGTTCTTC. As protein: CASSSNPVTGGLTTLGYNEQFF.

Many counts were recorded for this clonotype. This rearrangement joins TRBV20-1 to TRBJ1-2; D is uncertain. CDR3 length equals 13 residues. V was trimmed by 0 bases and J by 3 bases, leaving 8 bases between them. Germline CDR1 DFQATT, CDR2 SNEGSKA (reference sequence). The CDR3 loop reads CSARDSIHYGYTF. The DNA of the CDR3 is TGCAGTGCTAGAGATAGCATCCACTATGGCTACACCTTC.

This clonotype has only a few counts. The CDR3 DNA follows: TGTGCCAGCAGGCAGCGACAGCAAGAGACCCAGTACTTC. This translates into CASRQRQQETQYF. The rearrangement joins TRBV5-4 to TRBJ2-5; D is possibly TRBD1 (5 bases). V lost 5 bases to trimming and J lost 2 bases, with 10 bases between them. The CDR3 totals 13 residues. The germline V gene has CDR1 SGHNT and CDR2 YYREEE (reference sequence).

The sample holds many counts of this clonotype. The J gene is TRBJ1-1, the V gene TRBV11-1; D call uncertain. Trimming removed 1 base from V and 1 base from J, with 7 bases in between. The CDR3 is made up of 14 amino acids. Germline CDR1 and CDR2: SGHAT and FQDESV (reference sequence). The CDR3 DNA follows: TGTGCCAGCAGCTTAGGCGGGGAGAACACTGAAGCTTTCTTT. This codes for CASSLGGENTEAFF.

This chain connects TRBV6-2 or TRBV6-3 to TRBJ1-2; D not certain. This CDR3 has 14 residues. Germline V gene sequence: CDR1 MNHEY, CDR2 SVGEGT. Trimming removed 7 bases at V and 0 bases at J, with 12 bases between. The CDR3: CASTPQSANYGYTF. In DNA, the CDR3 is TGTGCCAGCACACCCCAATCAGCTAACTATGGCTACACCTTC.

V is TRBV10-3 and J is TRBJ2-2; TRBD2 agrees at 8 bases. This CDR3 spans 16 amino acids. CDR1 is ENHRY, CDR2 SYGVKD, per germline. Unmatched junction bases numbered 8, after V lost 2 bases and J lost 6 bases. CDR3 protein: CAISEGREGLAGELFF. In DNA, the CDR3 is TGTGCCATCAGTGAGGGTCGGGAGGGCCTTGCCGGGGAGCTGTTTTTT.

The chain joins TRBV7-3 to TRBJ2-2; 7 bases agree with TRBD1. The CDR3 loop spans 16 amino acids. Germline V gives CDR1 SGHTA, CDR2 FQGTGA. The ends lost 5 bases at V and 0 bases at J; junction bases unmatched: 6. CDR3 sequence: CASSPSGTANTGELFF. Written as DNA, the CDR3 is TGTGCCAGCAGCCCTTCAGGGACAGCGAACACCGGGGAGCTGTTTTTT.

The chain joins TRBV6-1 to TRBJ2-7; no clear D gene. This CDR3 has 14 residues. Trimming left V 4 bases short and J 4 bases short, with 14 bases between. CDR1 and CDR2 (germline): MNHNS, SASEGT. The chain's CDR3 is CASSATWVGYEQYF. The CDR3 DNA reads TGTGCCAGCAGTGCTACGTGGGTGGGATACGAGCAGTACTTC.

This clonotype has at least ten counts. The V and J genes are TRBV5-1 and TRBJ2-2; no firm D call. Germline V CDR1 and CDR2: SGHRS, YFSETQ. The V end lost 0 bases, the J end lost 7 bases, and 13 bases lay between the germline ends. The CDR3 covers 15 residues. The CDR3 loop is CASSLAAPLGGELFF. CDR3 nucleotides: TGCGCCAGCAGCTTGGCGGCCCCATTAGGCGGGGAGCTGTTTTTT.

A few counts support this clonotype. This chain links TRBV7-8 with TRBJ2-2; D gene unclear. V was pared by 1 base and J by 0 bases, with 9 bases between. The CDR3 length is 16 residues. Germline V gives CDR1 SGHVS, CDR2 FQNEAQ. The CDR3: CASSLVRIANTGELFF. The CDR3 DNA reads as TGTGCCAGCAGCTTAGTTCGGATCGCGAACACCGGGGAGCTGTTTTTT.

The V call is TRBV19, the J call TRBJ1-4; D gene ambiguous. Trimming pared 6 bases from V and 4 bases from J, leaving 12 bases between. This CDR3 region has 14 residues. The V gene's germline CDR1 is LNHDA and CDR2 SQIVND (reference sequence). The DNA of the CDR3 is TGTGCCAGTAGGCCTGCGACGGGTAATGAAAAACTGTTTTTT. Protein sequence: CASRPATGNEKLFF.

This sequence joins TRBV5-4 and TRBJ2-5; D call uncertain. This CDR3 has 15 residues. Trimming took 1 base from V and 0 from J, leaving 10 bases between them. From germline, CDR1 is SGHNT and CDR2 YYREEE (reference sequence). CDR3 DNA sequence: TGTGCCAGCAGCTTGACAGAAAGGTACCAAGAGACCCAGTACTTC. This translates into CASSLTERYQETQYF. Filled out from reference TRBV5-4 and TRBJ2-5, the complete variable domain reads ETGVTQSPTHLIKTRGQQVTLRCSSQSGHNTVSWYQQALGQGPQFIFQYYREEENGRGNFPPRFSGLQFPNYSSELNVNALELDDSALYLCASSLTERYQETQYFGPGTRLLVL.

This clonotype was observed a few times. The gene calls are TRBV20-1 and TRBJ2-1, with 13 bases lining up with TRBD2. V was clipped by 0 bases and J by 8 bases; unmatched bases: 1. The CDR3 totals 14 residues. Germline V gene data show CDR1 as DFQATT and CDR2 as SNEGSKA (reference sequence). CDR3 sequence: CSARDGLAGDEQFF. The DNA of the CDR3 is TGCAGTGCTAGAGACGGACTAGCGGGAGATGAGCAGTTCTTC.

This clonotype turned up a few times. CDR3 in DNA: TGTGCCAGCAGTACGACAATCCCTCAAGAGCAGTACGTC. It yields the protein CASSTTIPQEQYV. The chain uses TRBV28 and TRBJ2-7; D unresolved. CDR3 length equals 13 residues. V was cut by 5 bases and J by 7 bases, with 15 bases left in between. Looked up from germline, CDR1 is MDHEN and CDR2 is SYDVKM.

A few counts support this clonotype. The rearrangement joins TRBV4-1 to TRBJ2-1, with 10 bases identical to TRBD1. V lost 7 bases and J lost 4; bases outside the gene matches: 10. There are 16 residues in the CDR3. CDR1 and CDR2 from the germline V gene are MGHRA and YSYEKL. The CDR3 nucleotides are TGCGCCAGCAATACACCGGGACAGGGGATATACAATGAGCAGTTCTTC. Translated: CASNTPGQGIYNEQFF.

This clonotype was seen many times. The chain is built from TRBV6-1 and TRBJ2-3, with 10 nucleotides matching TRBD2. Germline V lookup: CDR1 MNHNS, CDR2 SASEGT. With 9 bases clipped from V and 4 bases from J, the junction kept 16 bases outside the gene matches. The CDR3 is made up of 17 amino acids. This CDR3 reads CASSPLLAGYVADTQYF. The CDR3 DNA is TGTGCCAGTTCACCTTTACTAGCGGGATATGTCGCAGATACGCAGTATTTT.

The chain joins TRBV30 to TRBJ2-1; the D gene is possibly TRBD1 (5 bases). With 2 bases removed from V and 8 bases from J, the gap between germline ends came to 10 bases. This CDR3 spans 12 amino acids. The germline V gene has CDR1 GTSNPN and CDR2 SVGIG (reference sequence). As DNA, the CDR3 is TGTGCCTGGAGTCCCCAAGGGGATGAGCAGTTCTTC. Translated: CAWSPQGDEQFF. The full variable domain, in which reference TRBV30 and TRBJ2-1 provide the parts outside the CDR3, is SQTIHQWPATLVQPVGSPLSLECTVEGTSNPNLYWYRQAAGRGLQLLFYSVGIGQISSEVPQNLSASRPQDRQFILSSKKLLLSDSGFYLCAWSPQGDEQFFGPGTRLTVL.

Many counts were recorded for this clonotype. The chain joins TRBV28 to TRBJ1-1; unclear D gene. The CDR3 runs 15 residues. The V gene's germline CDR1 is MDHEN and CDR2 SYDVKM. The ends were cut back, 7 bases at V and 0 bases at J, with 15 bases in the middle. The CDR3 DNA reads as TGTGCCAGCACCCTGGGAGCTAACTTGAACACTGAAGCTTTCTTT. Its translation is CASTLGANLNTEAFF.

This clonotype appeared a few times. V usage is TRBV28 and J usage is TRBJ1-3; D perhaps matches TRBD1 (5 bases). CDR3 size: 14 residues. V lost 6 bases and J lost 3, with 12 bases in between. Looked up from germline, CDR1 is MDHEN and CDR2 is SYDVKM. The CDR3 here is CASSLTGRGNTIYF. The CDR3, as DNA: TGTGCCAGCAGCCTCACAGGCCGTGGAAACACCATATATTTT.

This clonotype was seen many times. CDR3: CASRLGQGDEAFF. CDR3 nucleotides: TGTGCCAGCAGATTGGGACAAGGGGATGAAGCTTTCTTT. The chain is built from TRBV12-3 or TRBV12-4 and TRBJ1-1; weak D call: TRBD1 (6 bases). Trimming removed 6 bases from V and 7 bases from J, with 15 bases in between. The CDR3 extends over 13 amino acids.

Worth noting for this clonotype: One end of the junction does not line up with germline, which may come from a read error. This chain connects TRBV3-1 to TRBJ1-4, with 10 bases fitting TRBD1. Per the germline V gene, CDR1 is LGHDT and CDR2 is YNNKEL (reference sequence). The CDR3 consists of 15 residues. CDR3 nucleotide sequence: TGTGCCAGTAGCCAAGACAGGGGGCTGGATGAAAAACTGTTTTTT. Translation gives CASSQDRGLDEKLFF.

A few counts support this clonotype. The rearrangement joins TRBV2 to TRBJ2-1; 9 bases map to TRBD1. The CDR3 spans 15 residues. The germline V gene encodes CDR1 SNHLY and CDR2 FYNNEI. Trimming cost V 6 bases and J 8 bases; bases outside gene matches: 11. CDR3 residues: CASRTSRDRVHEQFF. The CDR3, as DNA: TGTGCCAGCAGGACCTCCCGGGACAGGGTCCATGAGCAGTTCTTC.

This clonotype came up a few times. The gene calls are TRBV3-1 and TRBJ2-2; a weak D match, TRBD2 (5 bases). Per the germline V gene, CDR1 is LGHDT and CDR2 is YNNKEL (reference sequence). Deletions cut 2 bases from V and 0 bases from J, with 13 bases between. This CDR3 contains 17 residues. In nucleotides, the CDR3 is TGTGCCAGCAGCCAACCGCCGGACTCTTCGAACACCGGGGAGCTGTTTTTT. Translation gives CASSQPPDSSNTGELFF.

The chain has TRBV11-2 and TRBJ2-5, with 7 bases that match TRBD2. The ends lost 5 bases at V and 4 bases at J; junction bases unmatched: 10. This CDR3 has 15 amino acids. Germline V gene data show CDR1 as SGHAT and CDR2 as FQNNGV. The CDR3 is CASSVLAGVGETQYF. The CDR3 coding sequence is TGTGCCAGCAGCGTACTGGCGGGAGTGGGAGAGACCCAGTACTTC.

In this sample, this clonotype turned up a few times. The chain is built from TRBV7-3 and TRBJ1-1; the match to TRBD1 covers 7 bases. The germline gives CDR1 SGHTA, CDR2 FQGTGA. With 2 bases clipped from V and 1 base from J, the junction kept 1 base outside the gene matches. This CDR3 is 14 amino acids long. The CDR3: CASSLDRENTEAFF. CDR3 DNA: TGTGCCAGCAGCTTAGACAGGGAGAACACTGAAGCTTTCTTT.